Included here is one T cell receptor beta chain sequence, with context. Per the authors' pipeline: It was from reference gene primer amplification that nucleated cell counts were estimated. Data came from immunoSEQ multiplex PCR; TCRdb stores just in-frame clones and leaves some out. The V and J calls and the clone size are those of that table, but D and trimming were determined from the DNA. The data hold approximately 280,000 clones, with 85% observed a single time. This entry comes from a study of blood T cell repertoires in COVID-19. Overall study context: Some COVID-19 samples were acute and others convalescent; all came from the United States, Italy and Spain. The cDNA or gDNA used as material had been derived from T cells, B-cell-depleted T cells, or PBMCs.

With V trimmed by 3 bases and J by 3 bases, 2 bases remained unmatched. Germline CDR1 GTSNPN, CDR2 SVGIG (reference sequence). This CDR3 has 13 residues. The chain couples TRBV30 to TRBJ1-5, with 7 bases lining up with TRBD1. This TCR was sampled from a man aged 45-60 years with active or convalescent COVID-19. The sequencing sample was made of peripheral blood. CDR3 nucleotide sequence: TGTGCCTGGAGCGGGACAGACAATCAGCCCCAGCATTTT. Encoded protein: CAWSGTDNQPQHF. Complete variable domain (other parts from reference TRBV30 and TRBJ1-5): SQTIHQWPATLVQPVGSPLSLECTVEGTSNPNLYWYRQAAGRGLQLLFYSVGIGQISSEVPQNLSASRPQDRQFILSSKKLLLSDSGFYLCAWSGTDNQPQHFGDGTRLSIL.